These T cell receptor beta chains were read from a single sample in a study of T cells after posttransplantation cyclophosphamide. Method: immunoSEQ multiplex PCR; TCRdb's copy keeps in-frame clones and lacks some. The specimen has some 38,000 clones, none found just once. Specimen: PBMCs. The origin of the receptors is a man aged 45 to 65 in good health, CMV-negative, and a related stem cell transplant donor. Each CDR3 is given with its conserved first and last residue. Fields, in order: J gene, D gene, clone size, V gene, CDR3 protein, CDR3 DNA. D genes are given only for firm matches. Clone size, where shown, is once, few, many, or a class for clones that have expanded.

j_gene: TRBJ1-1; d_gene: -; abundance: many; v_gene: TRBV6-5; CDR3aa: CASSYGARGNTEAFF; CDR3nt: TGTGCCAGCAGTTACGGGGCACGCGGGAACACTGAAGCTTTCTTT
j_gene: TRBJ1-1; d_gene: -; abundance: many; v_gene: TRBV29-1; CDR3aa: CSVAPGWGMNTEAFF; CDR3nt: TGCAGCGTTGCCCCAGGGTGGGGCATGAACACTGAAGCTTTCTTT
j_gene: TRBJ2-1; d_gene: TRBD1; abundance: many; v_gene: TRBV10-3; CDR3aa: CAIRPQGQYYNEQFF; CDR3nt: TGTGCCATCAGACCACAGGGGCAATACTACAATGAGCAGTTCTTC
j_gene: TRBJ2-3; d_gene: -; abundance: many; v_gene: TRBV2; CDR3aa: CASTYTDTQYF; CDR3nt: TGTGCCAGCACCTATACAGATACGCAGTATTTT
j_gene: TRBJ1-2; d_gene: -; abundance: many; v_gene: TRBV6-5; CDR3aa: CASSSWTVLYGYTF; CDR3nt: TGTGCCAGCAGTTCTTGGACAGTTCTCTATGGCTACACCTTC
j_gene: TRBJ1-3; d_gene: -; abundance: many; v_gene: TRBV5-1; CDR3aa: CASSLAGSGNTIYF; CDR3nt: TGCGCCAGCAGCTTGGCAGGCTCTGGAAACACCATATATTTT
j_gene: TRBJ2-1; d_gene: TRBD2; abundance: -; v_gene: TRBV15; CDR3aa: CATSSFLAGGNEQFF; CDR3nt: TGTGCCACCAGCAGTTTTCTAGCGGGAGGGAATGAGCAGTTCTTC
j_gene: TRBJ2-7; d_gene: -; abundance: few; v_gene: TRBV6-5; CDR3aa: CASTRGLFYEQYF; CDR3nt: TGTGCCAGCACCAGGGGCCTATTCTACGAGCAGTACTTC
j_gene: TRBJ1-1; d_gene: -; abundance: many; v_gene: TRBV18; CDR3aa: CASSPDSANTEAFF; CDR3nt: TGTGCCAGCTCACCTGACTCGGCTAACACTGAAGCTTTCTTT
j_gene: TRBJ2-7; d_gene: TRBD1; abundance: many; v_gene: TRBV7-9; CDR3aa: CASSFFRGPGEQYF; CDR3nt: TGTGCCAGCAGCTTTTTCAGGGGGCCGGGCGAGCAGTACTTC
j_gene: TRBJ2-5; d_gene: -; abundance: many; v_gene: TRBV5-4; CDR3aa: CASSSLETQYF; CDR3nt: TGTGCCAGCAGCTCCTTGGAGACCCAGTACTTC
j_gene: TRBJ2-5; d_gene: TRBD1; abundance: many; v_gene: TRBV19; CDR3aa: CASSFRGRETQYF; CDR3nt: TGTGCCAGTAGTTTTAGGGGGCGAGAGACCCAGTACTTC
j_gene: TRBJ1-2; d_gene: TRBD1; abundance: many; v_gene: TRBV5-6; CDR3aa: CASSSPRDRNNYGYTF; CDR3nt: TGTGCCAGCAGCTCGCCCCGGGACAGGAATAACTATGGCTACACCTTC
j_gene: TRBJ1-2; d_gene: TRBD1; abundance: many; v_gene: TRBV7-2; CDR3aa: CASTTDRNYGYTF; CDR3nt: TGTGCCAGCACCACGGACAGGAACTATGGCTACACCTTC
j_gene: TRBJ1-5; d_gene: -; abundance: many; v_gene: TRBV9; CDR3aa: CASSYGSLTGEPQHF; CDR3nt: TGTGCCAGCAGCTATGGTTCCTTAACGGGGGAGCCCCAGCATTTT
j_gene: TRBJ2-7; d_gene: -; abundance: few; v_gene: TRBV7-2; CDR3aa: CASSLALGGAGGFEQYF; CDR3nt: TGTGCCAGCAGCTTAGCGCTTGGGGGGGCAGGTGGGTTCGAGCAGTACTTC
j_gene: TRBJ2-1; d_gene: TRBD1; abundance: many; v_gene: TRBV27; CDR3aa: CASSLSSRGIYNEQFF; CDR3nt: TGTGCCAGCAGTTTATCGAGCAGGGGGATCTACAATGAGCAGTTCTTC
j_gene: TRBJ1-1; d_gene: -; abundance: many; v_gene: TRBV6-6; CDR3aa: CASSSTANTEAFF; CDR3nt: TGTGCCAGCAGTTCCACAGCTAACACTGAAGCTTTCTTT
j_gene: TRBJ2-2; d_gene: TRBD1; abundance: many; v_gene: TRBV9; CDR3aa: CASSGSGQRNTGELFF; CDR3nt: TGTGCCAGCAGCGGATCGGGACAGAGAAACACCGGGGAGCTGTTTTTT
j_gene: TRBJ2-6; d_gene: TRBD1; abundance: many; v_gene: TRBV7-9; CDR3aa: CASSPRTGLTSGANVLTF; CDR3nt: TGTGCCAGCAGCCCGAGGACAGGACTTACCTCTGGGGCCAACGTCCTGACTTTC
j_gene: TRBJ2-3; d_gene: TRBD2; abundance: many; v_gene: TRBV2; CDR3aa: CASSERLAGGRDF; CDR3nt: TGTGCCAGCAGTGAAAGACTAGCGGGAGGACGGGATTTT